Presented here are 20 T cell receptor beta chains from one specimen sequenced in a study of shared clonotypes between healthy human individuals. The table came from immunoSEQ multiplex PCR; TCRdb's copy has only in-frame clones and leaves some out. The profile covers around 600,000 clones, with roughly 98% appearing a single time and 0.3% taken by the ten largest. It was CD45RO-negative cells, positively selected for CCR7, that made up naive CD8 cells, with terminally differentiated effector memory CD45RA+ cells excluded. Input material: naive CD8+ T cells sorted from blood. The receptors originated from a man aged 30-40 years in good health.

This chain joins TRBV15 and TRBJ2-7, with D unclear. Trimming stripped 7 bases from V and 3 bases from J, with 13 bases between. The CDR3 sequence is 13 residues long. Germline V gene data show CDR1 as LNHNV and CDR2 as YYDKDF (reference sequence). The CDR3 reads CATKAAGRYEQYF. CDR3 DNA: TGTGCCACCAAGGCGGCAGGTCGCTACGAGCAGTACTTC.

The chain is built from TRBV25-1 and TRBJ2-2; no reliable D call. The CDR3 runs 12 residues. Germline V gives CDR1 MGHDK, CDR2 SYGVNS. V lost 4 bases and J 5 bases, leaving 5 bases between the germline ends. The CDR3: CASSGWTGELFF. The CDR3 DNA follows: TGTGCCAGCAGTGGTTGGACCGGGGAGCTGTTTTTT.

V gene TRBV27 combines with J gene TRBJ2-1, with TRBD2 identical over 13 bases. CDR1 and CDR2 from the germline V gene are MNHEY and SMNVEV (reference sequence). V lost 2 bases and J lost 4; bases outside the gene matches: 2. The CDR3 has 16 amino acids. The CDR3 protein is CASSLTSGRVYNEQFF. CDR3 DNA sequence: TGTGCCAGCAGTTTAACTAGCGGGAGGGTATACAATGAGCAGTTCTTC.

The chain is built from TRBV7-9 and TRBJ2-5; 7 positions match TRBD1. In germline, CDR1 is SEHNR, CDR2 FQNEAQ (reference sequence). The CDR3 has 15 residues. The V and J ends lost 5 bases and 4 bases, in that order; junction bases with no gene match: 10. CDR3 residues: CASSIRDSRGETQYF. In DNA form, the CDR3 reads TGTGCCAGCAGCATTCGGGACAGTCGGGGAGAGACCCAGTACTTC.

This clone was counted a few times. The chain has TRBV27 and TRBJ2-7, with TRBD1 identical over 9 bases. The germline V gene has CDR1 MNHEY and CDR2 SMNVEV (reference sequence). V lost 5 bases, J lost 4 bases, and 6 bases stayed unmatched. This CDR3 is built from 14 residues. The CDR3 loop reads CASSAGTGRYEQYF. In DNA, the CDR3 is TGTGCCAGCAGTGCCGGGACAGGGAGGTACGAGCAGTACTTC.

The chain is built from TRBV7-8 and TRBJ2-3, with D perhaps matching TRBD2 (5 bases). CDR1 and CDR2 (germline): SGHVS, FQNEAQ. This CDR3 has 15 amino acids. Trimming took 1 base from V and 2 from J, leaving 10 bases between them. This CDR3 is CASSLGGVNTDTQYF. CDR3 in DNA: TGTGCCAGCAGCTTAGGGGGAGTTAACACAGATACGCAGTATTTT.

The V gene is TRBV7-6, the J gene TRBJ1-3; no firm D call. Germline CDR1 SGHVS, CDR2 FNYEAQ. CDR3 length equals 14 residues. The germline V and J ends were trimmed by 5 bases and 0 bases, with 8 bases remaining between them. The CDR3 here is CASSKVSSGNTIYF. CDR3 DNA: TGTGCCAGCAGCAAAGTTAGCTCTGGAAACACCATATATTTT.

As regards this clone: Other nucleotide sequences from this sample produce the same CDR3. J is TRBJ2-7 and V is TRBV2, with D perhaps TRBD1 (6 bases). The CDR3 is 13 amino acids. Germline loops: CDR1 SNHLY, CDR2 FYNNEI. V dropped 4 bases and J dropped 1 base, with 8 bases sitting between them. The chain's CDR3 is CASSGTASYEQYF. Written as DNA, the CDR3 is TGTGCCAGCAGTGGGACAGCGTCCTACGAGCAGTACTTC.

The gene calls are TRBV5-1 and TRBJ2-7; D unclear. V lost 0 bases and J lost 7, with 20 bases in between. CDR3 length equals 16 residues. The germline V gene encodes CDR1 SGHRS and CDR2 YFSETQ. CDR3 in amino acids: CASSLASIGSGSEQYF. CDR3 bases: TGCGCCAGCAGCTTGGCCTCTATAGGGTCCGGGTCTGAGCAGTACTTC.

The genes are TRBV18 and TRBJ1-4; 9 bases agree with TRBD1. The CDR3 length is 18 residues. Trimming removed 4 bases from V and 0 bases from J; junction bases left unmatched: 9. In germline, CDR1 is KGHSH, CDR2 LQKENI. In DNA form, the CDR3 reads TGTGCCAGCTCACTTACCGGGACAGGGAGTGCAACTAATGAAAAACTGTTTTTT. This encodes CASSLTGTGSATNEKLFF.

This chain joins TRBV30 and TRBJ2-3; D remains unclear. This CDR3 comprises 13 residues. V shed 1 base and J shed 0 bases, with 5 bases lying between them. CDR1 is GTSNPN and CDR2 is SVGIG in the germline V gene (reference sequence). As DNA, the CDR3 is TGTGCCTGGAGTGGGAGTAGCACAGATACGCAGTATTTT. It translates to CAWSGSSTDTQYF.

J is TRBJ2-3 and V is TRBV5-4; no clear D gene. The length of the CDR3 is 15 residues. Trimming removed 4 bases at V and 0 bases at J, with 12 bases between. The V gene's germline CDR1 is SGHNT and CDR2 YYREEE (reference sequence). In DNA form, the CDR3 reads TGTGCCAGCAGCGCAAAGCTAACTAGCACAGATACGCAGTATTTT. This codes for CASSAKLTSTDTQYF.

The rearrangement uses TRBV9 and TRBJ2-1, with TRBD2 identical over 8 bases. Germline trimming cut 5 bases from V and 10 bases from J; bases unmatched to any gene: 5. This CDR3 spans 12 amino acids. Germline V gives CDR1 SGDLS, CDR2 YYNGEE. The CDR3 here is CASRGLGWEQFF. The CDR3 DNA is TGTGCCAGCAGGGGACTAGGTTGGGAGCAGTTCTTC.

The chain couples TRBV9 to TRBJ2-6, with D uncertain. CDR3 length equals 17 residues. V lost 3 bases, J lost 0 bases, and 13 bases lay in between. Germline values: CDR1 SGDLS, CDR2 YYNGEE. CDR3 bases: TGTGCCAGCAGCGGCCTCAGTGGGATCTCTGGGGCCAACGTCCTGACTTTC. Amino acid sequence: CASSGLSGISGANVLTF.

Here the CDR3 reads CASSGGRTYNEQFF. CDR3 bases: TGCGCCAGCAGCGGGGGACGCACGTACAATGAGCAGTTCTTC. The rearrangement joins TRBV5-1 to TRBJ2-1; D assignment may be TRBD1 or TRBD2 (5 bases each). The V end lost 4 bases, the J end lost 4 bases, and 12 bases lay between the germline ends. The CDR3 sequence is 14 residues long. The V gene's germline CDR1 is SGHRS and CDR2 YFSETQ.

V usage is TRBV5-1 and J usage is TRBJ2-5, with TRBD2 matching 7 bases. The junction had 5 bases not matched to a gene; V was cut back by 4 bases and J by 2 bases. Germline loops: CDR1 SGHRS, CDR2 YFSETQ. CDR3 length: 14 amino acids. This CDR3 reads CASSPGLIQETQYF. The CDR3 region has the DNA TGCGCCAGCAGCCCGGGACTAATTCAAGAGACCCAGTACTTC.

As DNA, the CDR3 is TGTGCCAGCAGCTTAGTCAGAGGGAACACTGAAGCTTTCTTT. Translating gives CASSLVRGNTEAFF. The chain combines TRBV11-1 with TRBJ1-1; D call uncertain. CDR3 length equals 14 residues. V gave up 1 base and J gave up 1 base, with 7 bases separating them. In germline, CDR1 is SGHAT, CDR2 FQDESV (reference sequence). Complete variable domain (other parts from reference TRBV11-1 and TRBJ1-1): EAEVAQSPRYKITEKSQAVAFWCDPISGHATLYWYRQILGQGPELLVQFQDESVVDDSQLPKDRFSAERLKGVDSTLKIQPAELGDSAMYLCASSLVRGNTEAFFGQGTRLTVV.

The chain joins TRBV7-9 to TRBJ2-1; TRBD2 agrees at 9 bases. Germline values: CDR1 SEHNR, CDR2 FQNEAQ (reference sequence). This CDR3 contains 16 residues. V gave up 6 bases and J gave up 4 bases; unmatched junction bases: 10. CDR3 nucleotide sequence: TGTGCCAGCAGATCCAGTGGGACTAGCAGTTACAATGAGCAGTTCTTC. Amino acids: CASRSSGTSSYNEQFF. Drawing the rest from reference TRBV7-9 and TRBJ2-1, the complete variable domain is DTGVSQNPRHKITKRGQNVTFRCDPISEHNRLYWYRQTLGQGPEFLTYFQNEAQLEKSRLLSDRFSAERPKGSFSTLEIQRTEQGDSAMYLCASRSSGTSSYNEQFFGPGTRLTVL.

The chain carries TRBV27 and TRBJ2-7, with 9 bases fitting TRBD2. V lost 3 bases and J lost 3; bases outside the gene matches: 6. Germline V lookup: CDR1 MNHEY, CDR2 SMNVEV (reference sequence). The CDR3 spans 15 residues. CDR3 protein: CASSLGSGRFYEQYF. As DNA, the CDR3 is TGTGCCAGCAGTTTGGGTAGCGGGAGATTCTACGAGCAGTACTTC.

V usage is TRBV19 and J usage is TRBJ1-2; TRBD1 aligns across 8 bases. The CDR3 runs 13 residues. V was clipped by 7 bases and J by 8 bases; unmatched bases: 9. CDR1 and CDR2 from the germline V gene are LNHDA and SQIVND (reference sequence). The CDR3 sequence is CASTTHRGDGYTF. In DNA form, the CDR3 reads TGTGCCAGTACCACACACAGGGGGGACGGCTACACCTTC. The full variable domain, completed using reference TRBV19 and TRBJ1-2, is DGGITQSPKYLFRKEGQNVTLSCEQNLNHDAMYWYRQDPGQGLRLIYYSQIVNDFQKGDIAEGYSVSREKKESFPLTVTSAQKNPTAFYLCASTTHRGDGYTFGSGTRLTVV.